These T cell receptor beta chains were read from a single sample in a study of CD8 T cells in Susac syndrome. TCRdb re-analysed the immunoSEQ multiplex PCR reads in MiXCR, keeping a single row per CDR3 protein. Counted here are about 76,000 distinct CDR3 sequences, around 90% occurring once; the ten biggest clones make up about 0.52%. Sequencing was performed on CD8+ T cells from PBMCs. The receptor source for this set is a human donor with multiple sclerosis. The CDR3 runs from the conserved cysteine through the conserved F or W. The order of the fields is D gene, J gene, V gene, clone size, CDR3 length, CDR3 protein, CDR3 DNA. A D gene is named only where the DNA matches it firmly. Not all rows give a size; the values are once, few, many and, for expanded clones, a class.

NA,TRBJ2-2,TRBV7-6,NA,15,CASSPWDINTGELFF,TGTGCCAGCAGCCCCTGGGACATCAACACCGGGGAGCTGTTTTTT
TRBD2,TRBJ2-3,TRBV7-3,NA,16,CASSPTSGSGSDTQYF,TGTGCCAGCAGCCCGACTAGCGGGAGTGGTTCGGATACGCAGTATTTT
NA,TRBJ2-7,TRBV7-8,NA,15,CASSDLLGYTYEQYF,TGTGCCAGCAGCGACCTATTGGGATATACCTACGAGCAGTACTTC
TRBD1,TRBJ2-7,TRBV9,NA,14,CASSVGDRSYEQYF,TGTGCCAGCAGCGTAGGGGACAGGTCCTACGAGCAGTACTTC
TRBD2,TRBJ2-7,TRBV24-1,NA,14,CATSDSGRPGEQYF,TGTGCCACCAGTGATAGCGGGAGACCGGGTGAGCAGTACTTC
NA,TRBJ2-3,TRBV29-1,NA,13,CSVVPSLTDTQYF,TGCAGCGTTGTTCCCAGCCTCACAGATACGCAGTATTTT
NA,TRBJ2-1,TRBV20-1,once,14,CSASGLALPNEQFF,TGCAGTGCTAGCGGGCTAGCTTTACCCAATGAGCAGTTCTTC
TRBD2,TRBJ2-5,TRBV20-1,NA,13,CSSGDPIHHTQYF,TGCAGTAGCGGGGACCCAATTCACCACACCCAGTACTTC
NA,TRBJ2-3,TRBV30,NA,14,CAWSPGSSTDTQYF,TGTGCCTGGAGTCCGGGATCGAGCACAGATACGCAGTATTTT
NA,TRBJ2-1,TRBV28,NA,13,CASSRLENYEQFF,TGTGCCAGCAGCCGACTTGAGAACTATGAGCAGTTCTTC
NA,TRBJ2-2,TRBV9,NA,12,CASSVPAGELFF,TGTGCCAGCAGCGTTCCGGCCGGGGAGCTGTTTTTT
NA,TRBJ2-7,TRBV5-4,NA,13,CASSAGPNYEQYF,TGTGCCAGCTCAGCGGGCCCGAACTACGAGCAGTACTTC
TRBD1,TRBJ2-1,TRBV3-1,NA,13,CASGRRDSIEQFF,TGTGCCAGTGGGCGAAGGGACAGCATTGAGCAGTTCTTC
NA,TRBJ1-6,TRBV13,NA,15,CASSFGGAGNSPLHF,TGTGCCAGCAGCTTTGGGGGGGCAGGGAATTCACCCCTCCACTTT
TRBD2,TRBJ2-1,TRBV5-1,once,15,CASSKGLAGKSEQFF,TGCGCCAGCAGCAAAGGACTAGCGGGAAAATCTGAGCAGTTCTTC
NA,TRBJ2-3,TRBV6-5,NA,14,CASSSYSLADTQYF,TGTGCCAGCAGTTCCTACAGCCTCGCAGATACGCAGTATTTT
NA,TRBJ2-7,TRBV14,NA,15,CASSQVKGSFHEQYF,TGTGCCAGCAGCCAAGTTAAGGGATCTTTCCACGAGCAGTACTTC
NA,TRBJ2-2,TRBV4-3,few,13,CASRRESTGELFF,TGCGCCAGCAGACGGGAGTCCACCGGGGAGCTGTTTTTT
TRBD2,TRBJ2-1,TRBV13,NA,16,CASSLLAGEPYNEQFF,TGTGCCAGCAGCCTACTAGCGGGGGAACCCTACAATGAGCAGTTCTTC
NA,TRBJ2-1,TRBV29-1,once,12,CSAGQGPNEQFF,TGCAGCGCTGGGCAGGGTCCTAATGAGCAGTTCTTC
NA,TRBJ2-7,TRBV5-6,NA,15,CASSPHQGPTYEQYF,TGTGCCAGCAGCCCTCACCAGGGCCCCACCTACGAGCAGTACTTC
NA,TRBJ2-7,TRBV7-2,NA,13,CASSSSRTYEQYF,TGTGCCAGCAGTTCATCGCGCACTTACGAGCAGTACTTC
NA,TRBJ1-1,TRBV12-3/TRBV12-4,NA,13,CASSNIKAAGAFF,TGTGCCAGCAGCAACATCAAGGCGGCAGGAGCTTTCTTT
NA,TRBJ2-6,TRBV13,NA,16,CASSPTSESLANVLTF,TGTGCCAGCAGCCCCACATCGGAGAGTTTGGCCAACGTCCTGACTTTC
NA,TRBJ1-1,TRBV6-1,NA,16,CASSASGGAGGGEAFF,TGTGCCAGCAGTGCCTCAGGTGGGGCCGGAGGGGGTGAAGCTTTCTTT
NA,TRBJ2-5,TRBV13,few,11,CASSLAETQYF,TGTGCCAGCAGCTTAGCGGAGACCCAGTACTTC
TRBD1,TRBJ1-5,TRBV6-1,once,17,CASSEQGAFDVNQPQHF,TGTGCCAGCTCGGAACAGGGGGCTTTTGATGTGAATCAGCCCCAGCATTTT
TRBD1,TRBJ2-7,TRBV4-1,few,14,CASSPMGQGNEQYF,TGCGCCAGCAGCCCGATGGGACAGGGGAACGAGCAGTACTTC
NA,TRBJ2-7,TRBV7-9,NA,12,CASQAGSNEQYF,TGTGCCAGCCAAGCAGGGAGTAACGAGCAGTACTTC
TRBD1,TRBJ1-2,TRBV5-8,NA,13,CASPGQAYFGYTF,TGTGCCAGCCCGGGACAGGCCTACTTTGGCTACACCTTC
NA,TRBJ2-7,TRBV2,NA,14,CASSEARGSYEQYF,TGTGCCAGCAGTGAAGCTCGGGGGTCCTACGAGCAGTACTTC
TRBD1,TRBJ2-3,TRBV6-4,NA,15,CASSEQGASTDTQYF,TGTGCCAGCAGTGAACAGGGGGCTAGCACAGATACGCAGTATTTT
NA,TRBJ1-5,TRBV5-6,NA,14,CASSLGHSNQPQHF,TGTGCCAGCAGCCTTGGGCATAGCAATCAGCCCCAGCATTTT
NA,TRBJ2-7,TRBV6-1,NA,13,CASSAQDLHEQYF,TGTGCCAGCAGCGCTCAGGATCTGCACGAGCAGTACTTC
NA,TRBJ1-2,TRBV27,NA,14,CASSLAAEYYGYTF,TGTGCCAGCAGTTTGGCGGCGGAATACTATGGCTACACCTTC
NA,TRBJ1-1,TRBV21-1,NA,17,CASSTFRERTGDTEAFF,TGTGCCAGCAGCACATTTAGAGAAAGGACAGGGGACACTGAAGCTTTCTTT
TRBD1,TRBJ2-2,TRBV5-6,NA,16,CASSPSGTVVTGELFF,TGTGCCAGCAGCCCGTCAGGGACAGTCGTAACCGGGGAGCTGTTTTTT
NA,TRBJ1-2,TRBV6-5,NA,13,CASSLLSWDGYTF,TGTGCCAGCAGCCTACTCTCTTGGGATGGCTACACCTTC
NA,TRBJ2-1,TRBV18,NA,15,CASSPPDPAGHEQFF,TGTGCCAGCTCACCCCCGGACCCAGCAGGCCATGAGCAGTTCTTC
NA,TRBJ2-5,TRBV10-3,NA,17,CAISDPGPRQTEETQYF,TGTGCCATCAGTGACCCGGGACCCCGACAGACTGAAGAGACCCAGTACTTC
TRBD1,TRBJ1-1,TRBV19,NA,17,CASSIYRGREENTEAFF,TGTGCCAGTAGTATATACAGGGGGCGAGAGGAGAACACTGAAGCTTTCTTT
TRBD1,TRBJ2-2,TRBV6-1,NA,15,CASNWGTGGTGELFF,TGTGCCAGCAATTGGGGGACAGGGGGCACCGGGGAGCTGTTTTTT
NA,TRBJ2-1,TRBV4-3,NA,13,CASSQGEYNEQFF,TGCGCCAGCAGCCAAGGGGAGTACAATGAGCAGTTCTTC
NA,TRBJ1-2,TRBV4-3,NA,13,CASSYTEGSGYTF,TGCGCCAGCAGCTATACGGAGGGATCTGGCTACACCTTC
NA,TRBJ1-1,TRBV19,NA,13,CASSMRVNTEAFF,TGTGCCAGTAGTATGCGGGTGAACACTGAAGCTTTCTTT
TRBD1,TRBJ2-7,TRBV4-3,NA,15,CASSRYDRGPYEQYF,TGCGCCAGCAGTAGATACGACAGGGGGCCCTACGAGCAGTACTTC
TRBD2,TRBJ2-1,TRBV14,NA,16,CASSQDHLAGDHEQFF,TGTGCCAGCAGCCAAGATCACCTAGCGGGAGACCATGAGCAGTTCTTC
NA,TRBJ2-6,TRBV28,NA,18,CASSLLSNSDSGANVLTF,TGTGCCAGCAGTTTACTTAGCAACAGCGACTCTGGGGCCAACGTCCTGACCTTC
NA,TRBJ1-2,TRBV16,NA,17,CASSPGYNSLANYGYTF,TGTGCCAGCAGCCCTGGATACAACTCACTCGCTAACTATGGCTACACCTTC
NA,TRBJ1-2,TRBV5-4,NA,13,CASSLTSIYGYTF,TGTGCCAGCAGCCTTACGTCGATCTATGGCTACACCTTC
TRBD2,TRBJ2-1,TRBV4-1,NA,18,CASSQGRGTSGNYNEQFF,TGCGCCAGCAGCCAAGGGAGGGGGACTAGCGGTAACTACAATGAGCAGTTCTTC
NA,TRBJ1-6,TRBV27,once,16,CASSLLGQSYNSPLHF,TGTGCCAGCAGTTTGCTAGGACAGTCATATAATTCACCCCTCCACTTT
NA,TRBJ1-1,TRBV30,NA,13,CAWSWDLNTEAFF,TGTGCCTGGAGTTGGGATCTGAACACTGAAGCTTTCTTT
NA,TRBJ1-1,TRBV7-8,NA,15,CASSIMSRMNTEAFF,TGTGCCAGCAGTATTATGTCCAGAATGAACACTGAAGCTTTCTTT
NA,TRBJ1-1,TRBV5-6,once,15,CASSLVGRDITEAFF,TGTGCCAGCAGCTTGGTTGGCCGGGACATTACTGAAGCTTTCTTT
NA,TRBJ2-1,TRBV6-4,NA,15,CASSARAGGGDEQFF,TGTGCCAGCAGTGCTCGGGCAGGCGGGGGCGATGAGCAGTTCTTC
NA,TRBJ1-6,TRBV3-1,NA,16,CASSTGYGSYNSPLHF,TGTGCCAGCAGTACAGGGTACGGTTCCTATAATTCACCCCTCCACTTT
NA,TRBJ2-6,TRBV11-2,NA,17,CASSLGSRAAGANVLTF,TGTGCCAGCAGCTTAGGGAGCAGGGCAGCTGGGGCCAACGTCCTGACTTTC
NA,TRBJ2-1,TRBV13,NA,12,CASSFLQRGQFF,TGTGCCAGCAGCTTCCTACAACGGGGGCAGTTCTTC